This T cell receptor (beta chain) emerged from a study of blood T cells in healthy people across ages. A note on this clonotype: The antigen remains undetermined.

Alongside a J-beta primer mix, a sample-barcoded 5' primer served in a second PCR lasting roughly 6 to 12 cycles. A single record per CDR3 protein comes from TCRdb applying MiXCR to the 5' RACE reads. The sample carries about 290,000 distinct CDR3 sequences, 25% to 30% recorded once. The germline V gene encodes CDR1 SGDLS and CDR2 YYNGEE. This CDR3 is 12 amino acids long. General study results and limits: Leaving the PBMCs unsorted stopped any conclusive comparison of naive versus antigen-experienced cells.

This rearrangement joins TRBV9 to TRBJ2-5; D is ambiguous. The DNA end favors TRBJ2-1, so the J call may be wrong. The receptor was derived from a woman between 70 and 85 years old in good health. Sequencing was done on a sample of blood. CDR3 DNA sequence: TGTGCCAGCAGCGTGGAAGGCCTACATCAGTTCTTC. It codes for CASSVEGLHQFF.